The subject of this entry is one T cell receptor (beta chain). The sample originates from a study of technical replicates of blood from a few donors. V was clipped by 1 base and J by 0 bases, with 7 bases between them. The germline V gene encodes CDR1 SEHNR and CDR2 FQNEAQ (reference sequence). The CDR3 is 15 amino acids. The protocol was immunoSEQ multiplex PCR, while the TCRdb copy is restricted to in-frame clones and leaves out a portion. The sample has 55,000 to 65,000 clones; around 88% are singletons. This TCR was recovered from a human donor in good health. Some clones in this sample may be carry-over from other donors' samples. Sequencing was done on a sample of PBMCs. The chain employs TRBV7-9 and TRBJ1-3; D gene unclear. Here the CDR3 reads CASSLDESSGNTIYF. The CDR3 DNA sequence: TGTGCCAGCAGCTTAGACGAGAGCTCTGGAAACACCATATATTTT.